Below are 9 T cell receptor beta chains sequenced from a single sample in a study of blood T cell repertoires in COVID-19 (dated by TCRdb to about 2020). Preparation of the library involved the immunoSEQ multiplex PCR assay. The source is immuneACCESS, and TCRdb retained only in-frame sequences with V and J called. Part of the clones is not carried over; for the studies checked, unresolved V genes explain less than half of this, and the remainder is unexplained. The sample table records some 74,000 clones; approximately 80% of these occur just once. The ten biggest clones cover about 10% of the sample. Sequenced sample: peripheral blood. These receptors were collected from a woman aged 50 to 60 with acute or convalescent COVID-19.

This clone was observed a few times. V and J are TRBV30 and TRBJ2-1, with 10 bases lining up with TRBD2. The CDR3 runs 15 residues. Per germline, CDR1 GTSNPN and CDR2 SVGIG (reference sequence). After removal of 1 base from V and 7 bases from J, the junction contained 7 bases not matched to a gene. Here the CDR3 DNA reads TGTGCCTGGAGTGGACTAGCGGGTTCTTTGAATGAGCAGTTCTTC. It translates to CAWSGLAGSLNEQFF.

The CDR3 loop reads CASSAGTGTDTQYF. DNA of the CDR3: TGTGCCAGCAGCGCCGGGACAGGCACAGATACGCAGTATTTT. The rearrangement uses TRBV5-4 and TRBJ2-3, with TRBD1 matching 7 bases. With 4 bases clipped from V and 1 base from J, the junction kept 3 bases outside the gene matches. The CDR3 extends over 14 amino acids. Per germline, CDR1 SGHNT and CDR2 YYREEE (reference sequence).

The CDR3 spells CASSPGLAGQETQYF. The CDR3 bases are TGTGCCAGCAGCCCGGGACTAGCGGGCCAAGAGACCCAGTACTTC. V is TRBV3-1 (or the pseudogene TRBV3-2) and J is TRBJ2-5; 12 bases agree with TRBD2. The CDR3 covers 15 residues. The J segment lost 1 base and the V segment lost 4 bases, leaving 1 base of the junction unmatched. Germline-derived CDR1 and CDR2 are LGHDT and YNNKEL (reference sequence).

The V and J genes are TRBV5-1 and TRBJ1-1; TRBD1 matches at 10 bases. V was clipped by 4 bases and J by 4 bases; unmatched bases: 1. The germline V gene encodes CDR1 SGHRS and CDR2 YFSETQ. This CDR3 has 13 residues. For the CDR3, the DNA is TGCGCCAGCAGCCGACAGGGGGCCACTGAAGCTTTCTTT. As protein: CASSRQGATEAFF.

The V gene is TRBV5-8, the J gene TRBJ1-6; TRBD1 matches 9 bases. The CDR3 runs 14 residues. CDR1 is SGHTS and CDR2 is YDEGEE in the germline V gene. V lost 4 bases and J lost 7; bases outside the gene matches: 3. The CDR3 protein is CASSPGQGNSPLHF. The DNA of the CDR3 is TGTGCCAGCAGCCCGGGACAGGGAAATTCACCCCTCCACTTT. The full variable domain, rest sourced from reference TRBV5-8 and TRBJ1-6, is EAGVTQSPTHLIKTRGQQATLRCSPISGHTSVYWYQQALGLGLQFLLWYDEGEERNRGNFPPRFSGRQFPNYSSELNVNALELEDSALYLCASSPGQGNSPLHFGNGTRLTVT.

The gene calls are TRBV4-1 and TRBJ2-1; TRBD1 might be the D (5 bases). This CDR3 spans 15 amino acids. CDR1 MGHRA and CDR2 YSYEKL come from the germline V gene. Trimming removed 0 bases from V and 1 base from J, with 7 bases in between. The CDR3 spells CASSQDQGSYNEQFF. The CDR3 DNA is TGCGCCAGCAGCCAAGATCAGGGTTCCTACAATGAGCAGTTCTTC.

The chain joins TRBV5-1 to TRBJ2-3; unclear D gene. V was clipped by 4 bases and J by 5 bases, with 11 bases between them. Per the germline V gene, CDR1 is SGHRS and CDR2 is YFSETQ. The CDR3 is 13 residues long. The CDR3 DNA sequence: TGCGCCAGCAGCCTCACTGGGCAAGATACGCAGTATTTT. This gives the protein CASSLTGQDTQYF.

The CDR3 loop is CASSSGQGYEQYF. CDR3 DNA: TGTGCCAGTAGTTCGGGACAGGGGTACGAGCAGTACTTC. The chain couples TRBV19 to TRBJ2-7; 10 bases line up with TRBD1. CDR1 LNHDA and CDR2 SQIVND come from the germline V gene (reference sequence). CDR3 length equals 13 residues. Trimming cost V 5 bases and J 4 bases; bases outside gene matches: 2. Combining the CDR3 with reference TRBV19 and TRBJ2-7 gives the whole variable domain DGGITQSPKYLFRKEGQNVTLSCEQNLNHDAMYWYRQDPGQGLRLIYYSQIVNDFQKGDIAEGYSVSREKKESFPLTVTSAQKNPTAFYLCASSSGQGYEQYFGPGTRLTVT.

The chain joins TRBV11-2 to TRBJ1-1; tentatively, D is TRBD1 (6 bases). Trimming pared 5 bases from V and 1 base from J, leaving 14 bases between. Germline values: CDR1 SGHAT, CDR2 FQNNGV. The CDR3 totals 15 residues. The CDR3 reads CASSRSQGRNTEAFF. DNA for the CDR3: TGTGCCAGCAGCCGTAGCCAGGGGAGGAACACTGAAGCTTTCTTT.